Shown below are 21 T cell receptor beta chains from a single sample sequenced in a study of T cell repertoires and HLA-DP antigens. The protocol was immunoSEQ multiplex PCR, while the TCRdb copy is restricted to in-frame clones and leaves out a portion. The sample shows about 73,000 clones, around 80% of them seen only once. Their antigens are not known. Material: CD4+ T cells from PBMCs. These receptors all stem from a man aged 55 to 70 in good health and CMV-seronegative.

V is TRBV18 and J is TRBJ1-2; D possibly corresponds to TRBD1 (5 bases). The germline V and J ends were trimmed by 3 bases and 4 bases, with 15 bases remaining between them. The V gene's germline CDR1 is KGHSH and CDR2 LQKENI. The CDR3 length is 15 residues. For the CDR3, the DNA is TGTGCCAGCTCACCCTCCGATTACGGGGGCTATGGCTACACCTTC. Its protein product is CASSPSDYGGYGYTF.

CDR3 residues: CASRDRSSYNSPLHF. The CDR3 DNA follows: TGTGCCAGCAGGGACCGGAGCTCCTATAATTCACCCCTCCACTTT. This rearrangement joins TRBV2 to TRBJ1-6, with no clear D. CDR3 size: 15 residues. The germline V gene encodes CDR1 SNHLY and CDR2 FYNNEI. Trimming cost V 6 bases and J 0 bases, with 9 bases left between them.

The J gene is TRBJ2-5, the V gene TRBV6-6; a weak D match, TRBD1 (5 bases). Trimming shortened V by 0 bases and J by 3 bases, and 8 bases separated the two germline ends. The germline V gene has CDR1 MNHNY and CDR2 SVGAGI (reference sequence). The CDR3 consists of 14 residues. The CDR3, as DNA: TGTGCCAGCAGTTACTCTGACAGCGAAGAGACCCAGTACTTC. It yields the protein CASSYSDSEETQYF.

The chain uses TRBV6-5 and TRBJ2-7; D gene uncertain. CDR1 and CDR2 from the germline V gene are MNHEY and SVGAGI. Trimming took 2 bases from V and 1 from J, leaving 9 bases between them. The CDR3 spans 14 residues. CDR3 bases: TGTGCCAGCAGTTACAACAGCTTTTCCTACGAGCAGTACTTC. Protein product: CASSYNSFSYEQYF.

The CDR3 protein is CASSLGGETGELFF. CDR3 sequence (DNA): TGTGCCAGCAGCTTGGGAGGGGAAACCGGGGAGCTGTTTTTT. The J gene is TRBJ2-2, the V gene TRBV5-5; D tentatively fits TRBD1 or TRBD2 (5 bases each). Germline V gene sequence: CDR1 SGHKS, CDR2 YYEKEE (reference sequence). CDR3 length: 14 amino acids. Trimming took 0 bases from V and 5 from J, leaving 8 bases between them.

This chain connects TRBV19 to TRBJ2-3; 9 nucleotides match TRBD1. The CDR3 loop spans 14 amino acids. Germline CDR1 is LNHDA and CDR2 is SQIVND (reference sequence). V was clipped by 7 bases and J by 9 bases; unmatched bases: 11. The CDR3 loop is CASKTGTGLPTQYF. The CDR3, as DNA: TGTGCCAGTAAAACCGGGACAGGGCTTCCAACGCAGTATTTT.

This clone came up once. CDR3 protein: CASSHNKGATGELFF. The CDR3 coding sequence is TGTGCCAGCAGCCATAACAAGGGAGCCACCGGGGAGCTGTTTTTT. The chain carries TRBV7-7 and TRBJ2-2; possible D gene TRBD2, 5 bases. CDR3 length equals 15 residues. CDR1 and CDR2 (germline): SSHAT, FNYEAQ (reference sequence). V shed 5 bases and J shed 4 bases, with 14 bases lying between them.

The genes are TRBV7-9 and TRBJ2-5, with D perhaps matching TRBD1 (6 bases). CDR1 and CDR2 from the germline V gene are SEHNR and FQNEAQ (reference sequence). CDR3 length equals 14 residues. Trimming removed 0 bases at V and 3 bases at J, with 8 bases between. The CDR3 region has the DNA TGTGCCAGCAGCTTAGCGGGGGCGAAAGAGACCCAGTACTTC. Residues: CASSLAGAKETQYF.

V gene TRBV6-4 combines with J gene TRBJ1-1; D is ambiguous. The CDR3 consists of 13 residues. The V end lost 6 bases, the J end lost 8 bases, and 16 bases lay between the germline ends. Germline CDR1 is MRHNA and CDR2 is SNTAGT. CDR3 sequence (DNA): TGTGCCAGCAGCCCTCAGACGGGGAGAGAAGCTTTCTTT. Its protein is CASSPQTGREAFF.

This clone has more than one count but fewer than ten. In nucleotides, the CDR3 is TGTGCCAGTAGTATATCATCAGCGGGGAAAAATAATGAGCAGTTCTTC. Encoded protein: CASSISSAGKNNEQFF. V usage is TRBV19 and J usage is TRBJ2-1, with 7 bases matching TRBD2. The CDR3 runs 16 residues. The germline V gene encodes CDR1 LNHDA and CDR2 SQIVND (reference sequence). The junction had 11 bases not matched to a gene; V was cut back by 2 bases and J by 7 bases.

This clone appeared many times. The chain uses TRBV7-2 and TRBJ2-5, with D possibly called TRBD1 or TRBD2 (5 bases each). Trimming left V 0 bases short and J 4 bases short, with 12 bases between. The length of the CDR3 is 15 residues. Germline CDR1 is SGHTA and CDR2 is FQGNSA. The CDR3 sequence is CASSLAGTPLETQYF. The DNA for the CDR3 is TGTGCCAGCAGCTTAGCCGGGACCCCCCTAGAGACCCAGTACTTC.

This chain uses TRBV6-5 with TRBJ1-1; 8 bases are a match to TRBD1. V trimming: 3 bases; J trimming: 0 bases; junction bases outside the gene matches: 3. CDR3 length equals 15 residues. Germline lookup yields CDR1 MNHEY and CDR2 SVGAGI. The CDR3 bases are TGTGCCAGCAGTTATCGGACAGGGATGAACACTGAAGCTTTCTTT. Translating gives CASSYRTGMNTEAFF.

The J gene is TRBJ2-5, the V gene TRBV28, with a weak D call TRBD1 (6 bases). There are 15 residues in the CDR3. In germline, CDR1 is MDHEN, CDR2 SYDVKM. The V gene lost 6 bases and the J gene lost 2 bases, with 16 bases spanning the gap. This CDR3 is CASSQWTEEQETQYF. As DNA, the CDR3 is TGTGCCAGCAGCCAGTGGACAGAGGAACAAGAGACCCAGTACTTC. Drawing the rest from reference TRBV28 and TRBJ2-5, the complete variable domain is DVKVTQSSRYLVKRTGEKVFLECVQDMDHENMFWYRQDPGLGLRLIYFSYDVKMKEKGDIPEGYSVSREKKERFSLILESASTNQTSMYLCASSQWTEEQETQYFGPGTRLLVL.

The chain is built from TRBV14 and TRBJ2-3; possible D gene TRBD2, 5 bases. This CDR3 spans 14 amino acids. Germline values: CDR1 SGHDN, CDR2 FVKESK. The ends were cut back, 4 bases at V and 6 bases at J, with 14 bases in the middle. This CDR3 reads CASSPPSGKDTQYF. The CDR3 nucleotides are TGTGCCAGCAGCCCCCCTTCCGGGAAGGATACGCAGTATTTT.

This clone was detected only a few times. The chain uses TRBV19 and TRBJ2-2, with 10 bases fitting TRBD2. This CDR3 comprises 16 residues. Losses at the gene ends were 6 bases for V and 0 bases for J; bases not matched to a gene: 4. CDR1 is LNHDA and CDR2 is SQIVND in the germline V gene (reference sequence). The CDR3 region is CASRRLAGANTGELFF. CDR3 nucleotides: TGTGCCAGTAGGCGACTAGCGGGCGCGAACACCGGGGAGCTGTTTTTT.

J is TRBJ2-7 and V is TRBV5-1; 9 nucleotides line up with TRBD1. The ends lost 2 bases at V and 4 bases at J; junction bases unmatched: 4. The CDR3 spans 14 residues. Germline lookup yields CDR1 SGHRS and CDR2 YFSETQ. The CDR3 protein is CASSFTGGRYEQYF. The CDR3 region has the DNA TGCGCCAGCAGCTTCACAGGGGGCCGGTACGAGCAGTACTTC.

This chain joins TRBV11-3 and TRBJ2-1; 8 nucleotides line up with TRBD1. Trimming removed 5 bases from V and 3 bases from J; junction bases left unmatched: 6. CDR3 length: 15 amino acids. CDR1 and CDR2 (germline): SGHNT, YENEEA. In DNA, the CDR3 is TGTGCCAGCAGCCCCGACAGGGGAAGCTACAATGAGCAGTTCTTC. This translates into CASSPDRGSYNEQFF.

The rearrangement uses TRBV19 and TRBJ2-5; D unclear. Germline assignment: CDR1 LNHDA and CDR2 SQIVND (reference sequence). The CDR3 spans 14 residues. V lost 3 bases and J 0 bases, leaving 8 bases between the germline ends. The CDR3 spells CASSIVDNQETQYF. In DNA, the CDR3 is TGTGCCAGTAGTATCGTAGACAACCAAGAGACCCAGTACTTC.

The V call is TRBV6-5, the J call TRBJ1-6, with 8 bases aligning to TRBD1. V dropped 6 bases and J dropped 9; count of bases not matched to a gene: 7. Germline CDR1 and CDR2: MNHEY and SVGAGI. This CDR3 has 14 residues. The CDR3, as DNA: TGTGCCAGCAGACCCCGGACAGGGAGTTCACCCCTCCACTTT. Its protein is CASRPRTGSSPLHF.

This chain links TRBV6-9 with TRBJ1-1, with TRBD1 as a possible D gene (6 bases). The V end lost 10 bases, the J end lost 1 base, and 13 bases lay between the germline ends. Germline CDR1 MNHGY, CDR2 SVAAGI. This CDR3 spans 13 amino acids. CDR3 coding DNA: TGTGCCACCTACCGGGACAAGAACACTGAAGCTTTCTTT. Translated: CATYRDKNTEAFF.

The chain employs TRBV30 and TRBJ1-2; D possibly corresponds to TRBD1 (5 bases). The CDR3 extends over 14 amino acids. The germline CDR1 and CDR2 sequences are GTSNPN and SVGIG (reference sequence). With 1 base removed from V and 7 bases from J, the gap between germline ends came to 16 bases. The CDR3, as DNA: TGTGCCTGGAGTGGGTCCGGGGCGGCCCTTGGCTACACCTTC. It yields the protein CAWSGSGAALGYTF.